This note documents a single T cell receptor beta chain sequence. A few counts support this clonotype. The antigen this receptor binds is unknown. No clone much larger than this one lies a single base away; base qualities are absent. This entry is derived from a study of regulatory T cells in long-lasting Graves disease (dated by TCRdb to the early 2020s). For the wider study: Antithyroid drugs had been taken for less than 3 months by newly diagnosed Graves' disease patients. Patients with persistent Graves' disease were compared with patients with newly diagnosed Graves' disease using TCR sequencing and RNA sequencing of peripheral blood. The study was registered as a clinical trial and conducted in China. A total of 35 or so samples were covered by TCR sequencing, comprising around 13 persistent and roughly 20 newly diagnosed Graves' disease patients. Paper-wide results and their limitations: Sequencing and analysis were restricted to the TCR beta chain. The study examined only peripheral blood because the primary lesion, thyroid tissue, could not be accessed. Preferential use of TRBV28, TRBJ1-2 and TRBJ2-5 was observed in persistent disease, whereas TRBV20-1 and TRBJ2-1 were favored in newly diagnosed disease. Patients with persistent disease shared more public clonotypes (approximately 2,500) than newly diagnosed patients did (more than 900). The authors noted that the small sample size was a limitation that may lower accuracy. Compared with newly diagnosed patients, patients with persistent Graves' disease had lower TCR Shannon entropy and fewer highly expanded clones, which suggests clonal expansion.

Interpreted using the paper, the time point label stands for: newly diagnosed GD, antithyroid drugs for less than 3 months. For both TCR sequencing and RNA sequencing, RNA was extracted from PBMCs using TRIzol. The diagnosis of Graves' disease was made according to American Thyroid Association guidelines. Patients were recruited from an endocrinology department in Xi'an, China. Each patient gave approximately 10 milliliters of peripheral blood, collected in an EDTA anticoagulant tube. PBMCs were isolated by Ficoll Paque Plus density gradient separation without further T cell sorting. An Agilent 2100 Bioanalyzer and agarose gel were used to check RNA quality, and a NanoDrop 2000 was used to measure RNA concentration. Trimmed from V: 2 bases; trimmed from J: 9 bases; junction bases lacking a gene match: 7. The germline V gene sets CDR1 to SGHDN and CDR2 to FVKESK. Taken from cysteine to phenylalanine, the CDR3 has 15 residues. This entry keeps only the CDR3 DNA: 45 bases, framed from base 1.

The library came from multiplex PCR. The instrument given in TCRdb is Illumina HiSeq 4000. To build TCR beta libraries, CDR3 regions were amplified by Arm-PCR using iRepertoire HTBI primers. Before sequencing, the PCR products underwent gel purification. The published analysis was carried out like this. Gene usage analysis of CDR3 amino acid clonotypes used the approximately 62 TRBV and 14 to 15 TRBJ segments found across samples. Filtered high-quality paired reads were merged into contigs using COPE and FqMerger. BLAST was used to align contigs to IMGT TRBV, TRBD and TRBJ reference genes, with CDR3 defined following IMGT. Highly expanded clones were defined as clonotypes with a frequency above 0.1%. Repertoire diversity was measured by Shannon entropy, and V-J evenness by the Gini coefficient. A clonotype found in more than one individual was treated as public. The public reads were quality trimmed at Q25 with fastp and then assembled into clones with MiXCR by TCRdb, keeping productive beta chains. Every distinct CDR3 protein forms one entry, paired with its most common genes and DNA. The V and J calls reflect TCRdb's pipeline rather than the authors' work. For this sample there are some 370,000 distinct CDR3 sequences; 10% to 15% appear just once. Of the sample, approximately 17% is held by the ten largest clones.

The same data also went into a second study, on T cells in Graves' hyperthyroidism and ophthalmopathy. The second study, in turn, reports: A patient counted as having stable Graves' hyperthyroidism if no progression to ophthalmopathy occurred over 18 months of follow-up. Hyperthyroidism patients were aged 18 to 65 years and newly diagnosed, with disease duration of less than 2 months. Any patient with an uncontrolled infection, another autoimmune disease, pregnancy or lactation was excluded. Diagnoses were based on clinical symptoms, serum thyroxine and TRAb, thyroid ultrasound and orbital computed tomography. The first round of RT-PCR for the TCR CDR3 was performed with the HTBI primer set and the Qiagen OneStep RT-PCR kit. Blood samples also contained most of the expanded thyroid clonotypes (frequency above 0.001), which suggests that blood repertoires may reflect thyroid immune responses. A model built on a 13 V-J signature distinguished ophthalmopathy from stable hyperthyroidism, reaching around 87% sensitivity and 81.08% specificity in cross-validation and 80%/75% in testing. In validation, the model predicted progression to ophthalmopathy with just under 71% sensitivity and roughly 72% specificity, a median of approximately 6.5 months before onset. TCR V-J signatures able to tell the groups apart were searched for in a discovery cohort of 90 to 100 patients, of whom fewer than 45 had Graves' ophthalmopathy and about 60 had stable Graves' hyperthyroidism. Prospective prediction of ophthalmopathy was tested in an independent validation cohort of approximately 19 hyperthyroidism patients and some 17 patients who later progressed to ophthalmopathy. For training and testing, the 80 to 100 patients in the discovery cohort were randomly divided in a 7:3 ratio. In addition, the study compared T-cell repertoires in thyroid tissue and in blood from about 6 Graves' hyperthyroidism patients. After sampling, hyperthyroidism patients received methimazole starting at 30 mg daily, and ophthalmopathy patients received high-dose intravenous methylprednisolone. A second multiplex PCR round built the libraries, followed by size selection and purification. The libraries were sequenced on an Illumina HiSeq2000 using paired-end 100 bp reads. Raw data were processed with SOAPnuke, discarding reads with adapters, uncalled bases, mean Phred below 15, or no exact constant-primer or identifier match. COPE v1.2.5 was used to merge high-quality paired reads, and clonotypes were defined as unique nucleotide sequences. Clonotypes were aligned to IMGT TRBV, TRBD and TRBJ reference segments using MiTCR v1.1. The analysis included only V-J combinations with a frequency above 0.0001, which together covered 99% to 99.2% of the repertoires. The TCS score was defined as the ratio of F50 (clonal expansion) to E x V (chaos), calculated using BLOSUM62-based TCRdist between CDR3 peptides within each V-J. Welch's t-statistics and random forest reduced approximately 520 V-J features to around 14, which were used in a naive Bayes classifier (R e1071). Sample size was not statistically predetermined, and blinding of investigators to group allocation was not performed. TCR Vbeta CDR3 sequencing of approximately 140 peripheral blood samples (around 45 ophthalmopathy, approximately 80 hyperthyroidism and roughly 17 progressor patients) is reported in the paper.

This receptor was identified in a woman aged 18-29 years with Graves disease. Donor details come from another sample of the same person, matched by shared clones. Sequenced material: peripheral blood mononuclear cells (PBMCs), taken at new diagnosis, from a patient treated with antithyroid drugs. The receptor chain draws on TRBV14 and TRBJ1-4; TRBD1 matches 9 bases in the middle. The CDR3 has the sequence CASSQFETGGKKLFF. The DNA sequence follows: TGTGCCAGCAGCCAATTCGAGACAGGGGGTAAAAAACTGTTTTTT.